The 32 T cell receptor beta chains in this list originate from one sample, sequenced in a study of blood T cell repertoires in COVID-19. The method was immunoSEQ multiplex PCR; TCRdb's version includes in-frame clones alone and lacks a portion of them. Counted here are about 98,000 clones, about four fifths occurring once; the ten biggest clones make up less than 25%. The sample was peripheral blood. These TCRs come from a man in his 70s with acute or convalescent COVID-19.

This clone appeared a few times. The chain carries TRBV14 and TRBJ1-3; 7 positions agree with TRBD1. V lost 2 bases, J lost 0 bases, and 4 bases stayed unmatched. Germline CDR1 reads SGHDN; CDR2 reads FVKESK. The CDR3 has 16 amino acids. The CDR3 DNA is TGTGCCAGCAGCCAACTACAGGGGTCCTCTGGAAACACCATATATTTT. This codes for CASSQLQGSSGNTIYF.

This chain connects TRBV27 to TRBJ1-5; D is undetermined. The CDR3 runs 14 residues. Germline loops: CDR1 MNHEY, CDR2 SMNVEV (reference sequence). Trimming pared 1 base from V and 7 bases from J, leaving 11 bases between. The CDR3 region is CASSLYTPNQPQHF. The CDR3 bases are TGTGCCAGCAGTTTATACACCCCCAACCAGCCCCAGCATTTT.

The J gene is TRBJ2-7, the V gene TRBV7-2, with a tentative D call TRBD2 (5 bases). CDR1 and CDR2 from the germline V gene are SGHTA and FQGNSA. The CDR3 runs to 15 residues. V was cut by 4 bases and J by 2 bases, with 15 bases left in between. For the CDR3, the DNA is TGTGCCAGCAGCTGGCCCCGGGGTTTCACCTACGAGCAGTACTTC. It translates to CASSWPRGFTYEQYF.

The chain employs TRBV6-2 or TRBV6-3 and TRBJ1-1; TRBD1 matches 7 bases. Germline CDR1 is MNHEY and CDR2 is SVGEGT. The J segment lost 0 bases and the V segment lost 7 bases, leaving 14 bases of the junction unmatched. This CDR3 is 17 amino acids long. DNA for the CDR3: TGTGCCAGCACCCCCGCGCAGGGGGGAACTATGAACACTGAAGCTTTCTTT. It yields the protein CASTPAQGGTMNTEAFF.

The chain links TRBV19 to TRBJ2-3; D is perhaps TRBD2 (5 bases). The length of the CDR3 is 15 residues. The V gene's germline CDR1 is LNHDA and CDR2 SQIVND (reference sequence). V shed 9 bases and J shed 0 bases, with 16 bases lying between them. The CDR3 here is CASRLSSPSTDTQYF. The CDR3 DNA follows: TGTGCCAGCCGTCTGTCTAGCCCTAGCACAGATACGCAGTATTTT.

V gene TRBV5-1 combines with J gene TRBJ2-3; 9 nucleotides align to TRBD1. Germline V gives CDR1 SGHRS, CDR2 YFSETQ. Unmatched junction bases numbered 2, after V lost 0 bases and J lost 3 bases. CDR3 length: 15 amino acids. CDR3 sequence: CASSLGQGETDTQYF. CDR3 DNA sequence: TGCGCCAGCAGCTTGGGACAGGGGGAGACAGATACGCAGTATTTT.

The chain recombines TRBV5-1 with TRBJ2-1; 11 bases match TRBD2. With V trimmed by 0 bases and J by 4 bases, 6 bases remained unmatched. CDR1 is SGHRS, CDR2 YFSETQ, per germline. The CDR3 contains 17 residues. The CDR3 loop reads CASSLGISGRVYNEQFF. The CDR3, as DNA: TGCGCCAGCAGCTTGGGGATTAGCGGGAGGGTTTACAATGAGCAGTTCTTC.

This clone was recorded once. CDR3 DNA sequence: TGTGCCAGCAGCGTAAGCGGGGTCTCGAACACCGGGGAGCTGTTTTTT. Translation: CASSVSGVSNTGELFF. The chain carries TRBV9 and TRBJ2-2, with 7 bases lining up with TRBD2. This CDR3 is built from 16 residues. CDR1 is SGDLS and CDR2 is YYNGEE in the germline V gene. V trimming: 1 base; J trimming: 0 bases; junction bases outside the gene matches: 3.

This chain joins TRBV28 and TRBJ2-6, with 10 positions matching TRBD1. V shed 5 bases and J 0 bases; nucleotides not matched to a gene: 13. Germline V gene data show CDR1 as MDHEN and CDR2 as SYDVKM. CDR3 size: 20 residues. The CDR3 here is CASSPVPGGTGVSGANVLTF. For the CDR3, the DNA is TGTGCCAGCAGTCCGGTACCCGGCGGGACAGGGGTCTCTGGGGCCAACGTCCTGACTTTC.

The chain is built from TRBV10-3 and TRBJ1-3; 7 nucleotides line up with TRBD1. The CDR3 is 15 residues long. The V gene end was trimmed by 10 bases and the J gene end by 5 bases; junction bases not matched to a gene: 14. CDR1 is ENHRY, CDR2 SYGVKD, per germline. The CDR3 DNA is TGTGCCACCTTCACGACCGGGACAGAAAGAAACACCATATATTTT. Translated: CATFTTGTERNTIYF.

This clone was observed a handful of times. The chain carries TRBV9 and TRBJ2-1; 7 positions match TRBD2. The CDR3 runs 17 residues. Germline lookup yields CDR1 SGDLS and CDR2 YYNGEE. Trimming took 0 bases from V and 6 from J; bases not matched to a gene: 12. CDR3 sequence (DNA): TGTGCCAGCAGCGTAGTCCCCATCGGCGGGAGTAGCAATGAGCAGTTCTTC. Amino acid sequence: CASSVVPIGGSSNEQFF.

This chain uses TRBV24-1 with TRBJ1-6; tentative D call: TRBD1 (6 bases). Deletions cut 9 bases from V and 6 bases from J, with 23 bases between. The CDR3 has 17 amino acids. Per germline, CDR1 KGHDR and CDR2 SFDVKD. CDR3: CATGGGQAHPTNSPLHF. Here the CDR3 DNA reads TGTGCCACCGGGGGGGGCCAGGCCCACCCCACTAATTCACCCCTCCACTTT.

This clone was detected once. This chain links TRBV7-3 with TRBJ2-5; 11 nucleotides align to TRBD1. V trimming: 2 bases; J trimming: 7 bases; junction bases outside the gene matches: 6. This CDR3 is 15 amino acids long. Germline V gives CDR1 SGHTA, CDR2 FQGTGA. CDR3 DNA: TGTGCCAGCAGCTTATCCCGGGACAGGGGGATGACCCAGTACTTC. Amino acid sequence: CASSLSRDRGMTQYF.

The V call is TRBV6-5, the J call TRBJ2-3, with 10 bases matching TRBD1. CDR1 is MNHEY, CDR2 SVGAGI, per germline. The CDR3 has 16 residues. V was pared by 0 bases and J by 6 bases, with 6 bases of the junction left unmatched. The CDR3 sequence: CASSYSPTGGADTQYF. The CDR3 nucleotides read TGTGCCAGCAGTTACTCGCCGACAGGGGGCGCCGATACGCAGTATTTT.

This clone was recorded only once. The CDR3 loop is CASIASGLYEQYF. The CDR3 DNA reads as TGTGCCAGCATCGCTAGCGGACTCTACGAGCAGTACTTC. The V call is TRBV6-5, the J call TRBJ2-7; TRBD2 matches 7 bases. This CDR3 is built from 13 residues. V was clipped by 7 bases and J by 3 bases; unmatched bases: 6. Germline CDR1 and CDR2: MNHEY and SVGAGI.

This chain links TRBV14 with TRBJ2-7; 10 bases line up with TRBD1. CDR3 length: 14 amino acids. V trimming: 5 bases; J trimming: 6 bases; junction bases outside the gene matches: 7. The germline gives CDR1 SGHDN, CDR2 FVKESK. The CDR3 region has the DNA TGTGCCAGCAGCGTGCGGACAGGGGGAAGCGAGCAGTACTTC. Protein: CASSVRTGGSEQYF.

This chain uses TRBV18 with TRBJ1-3, with D tentatively TRBD1 (6 bases). The germline V gene encodes CDR1 KGHSH and CDR2 LQKENI. There are 15 residues in the CDR3. Between the trimmed V and J ends, which lost 3 bases and 7 bases, there was a span of 16 bases. The CDR3 sequence: CASSPQGIEVNTIYF. In DNA, the CDR3 is TGTGCCAGCTCACCTCAGGGGATTGAGGTCAACACCATATATTTT.

The chain has TRBV7-9 and TRBJ2-3; D is possibly TRBD1 (5 bases). Germline loops: CDR1 SEHNR, CDR2 FQNEAQ (reference sequence). V gave up 4 bases and J gave up 2 bases, with 13 bases separating them. The CDR3 has 15 residues. The CDR3: CASSSAKGITDTQYF. In nucleotides, the CDR3 is TGTGCCAGCAGCTCAGCGAAGGGGATCACAGATACGCAGTATTTT.

This clone was observed a handful of times. The genes are TRBV9 and TRBJ1-1, with 11 positions matching TRBD1. The CDR3 length is 14 residues. CDR1 is SGDLS, CDR2 YYNGEE, per germline. V dropped 4 bases and J dropped 5; count of bases not matched to a gene: 4. For the CDR3, the DNA is TGTGCCAGCAGCCGGGACAGGGGGTATACTGAAGCTTTCTTT. Amino acid sequence: CASSRDRGYTEAFF. The whole variable domain, filled in from reference TRBV9 and TRBJ1-1, reads DSGVTQTPKHLITATGQRVTLRCSPRSGDLSVYWYQQSLDQGLQFLIQYYNGEERAKGNILERFSAQQFPDLHSELNLSSLELGDSALYFCASSRDRGYTEAFFGQGTRLTVV.

V and J are TRBV28 and TRBJ2-1, with TRBD1 matching over 7 bases. The germline CDR1 and CDR2 sequences are MDHEN and SYDVKM. With 5 bases clipped from V and 5 bases from J, the junction kept 9 bases outside the gene matches. CDR3 length equals 15 residues. The CDR3 region is CASSPTGTDHNEQFF. DNA for the CDR3: TGTGCCAGCAGTCCGACCGGGACAGATCACAATGAGCAGTTCTTC.

The genes are TRBV7-9 and TRBJ1-1; possible D gene TRBD1, 6 bases. Trimming took 6 bases from V and 5 from J, leaving 10 bases between them. Per germline, CDR1 SEHNR and CDR2 FQNEAQ (reference sequence). The length of the CDR3 is 12 residues. CDR3 DNA: TGTGCCAGCAGGGACAGTCGGACTGAAGCTTTCTTT. Its translation is CASRDSRTEAFF.

V and J are TRBV6-4 and TRBJ1-1; no clear D. The CDR3 contains 13 residues. Trimming removed 4 bases from V and 1 base from J, with 7 bases in between. Per the germline V gene, CDR1 is MRHNA and CDR2 is SNTAGT. Here the CDR3 reads CASSVNRNTEAFF. The CDR3 DNA sequence: TGTGCCAGCAGTGTTAACAGGAACACTGAAGCTTTCTTT.

The chain couples TRBV27 to TRBJ2-1; TRBD2 matches at 9 bases. Germline V CDR1 and CDR2: MNHEY, SMNVEV (reference sequence). The CDR3 has 17 residues. V dropped 6 bases and J dropped 3; count of bases not matched to a gene: 12. This chain's CDR3 is CASSPPRSSGIYNEQFF. The CDR3 nucleotides are TGTGCCAGCAGCCCCCCCCGGTCTAGCGGGATCTACAATGAGCAGTTCTTC.

The CDR3 spells CASSQVEGGYTF. Written as DNA, the CDR3 is TGTGCCAGCAGCCAAGTGGAGGGTGGCTACACCTTC. V is TRBV4-2 and J is TRBJ1-2; D is uncertain. The CDR3 loop spans 12 amino acids. Per the germline V gene, CDR1 is LGHNA and CDR2 is YNFKEQ. Trimming removed 1 base from V and 7 bases from J, with 7 bases in between.

The chain recombines TRBV5-5 with TRBJ1-4; possibly TRBD1 for D (5 bases). Trimming left V 2 bases short and J 6 bases short, with 5 bases between. The CDR3 totals 12 residues. Germline CDR1 reads SGHKS; CDR2 reads YYEKEE (reference sequence). DNA of the CDR3: TGTGCCAGCAGCTTACAGGATGAAAAACTGTTTTTT. Amino acids: CASSLQDEKLFF.

The CDR3 region is CASSSRGAGANVLTF. In DNA, the CDR3 is TGTGCCAGCAGCTCACGGGGGGCTGGGGCCAACGTCCTGACTTTC. The chain has TRBV5-4 and TRBJ2-6, with 7 bases identical to TRBD2. The CDR3 contains 15 residues. The germline gives CDR1 SGHNT, CDR2 YYREEE (reference sequence). Trimming took 3 bases from V and 2 from J; bases not matched to a gene: 2.

The V call is TRBV3-1 (or the pseudogene TRBV3-2), the J call TRBJ1-3, with 9 bases lining up with TRBD1. With V trimmed by 4 bases and J by 1 base, 5 bases remained unmatched. The CDR3 has 16 residues. Looked up from germline, CDR1 is LGHDT and CDR2 is YNNKEL (reference sequence). The CDR3 region is CASSPEDRGSGNTIYF. CDR3 DNA sequence: TGTGCCAGCAGCCCCGAGGACAGGGGATCTGGAAACACCATATATTTT.

The CDR3 DNA follows: TGTGCCAGCAGCTCCTCCCCGACTGCCCGGAACGAGCAGTACTTC. This gives the protein CASSSSPTARNEQYF. The genes are TRBV28 and TRBJ2-7; no clear D gene. V lost 6 bases and J 5 bases, leaving 20 bases between the germline ends. Germline CDR1 and CDR2: MDHEN and SYDVKM. The CDR3 covers 15 residues.

The V call is TRBV5-6, the J call TRBJ2-1, with 12 bases lining up with TRBD2. The CDR3 totals 17 residues. The ends lost 4 bases at V and 3 bases at J; junction bases unmatched: 8. Germline lookup yields CDR1 SGHDT and CDR2 YYEEEE. The CDR3 loop reads CASSLASGGELYNEQFF. The DNA of the CDR3 is TGTGCCAGCAGCCTAGCTAGCGGGGGGGAGCTCTACAATGAGCAGTTCTTC.

This chain uses TRBV3-1 (or the pseudogene TRBV3-2) with TRBJ2-7, with 10 bases matching TRBD2. This CDR3 is built from 16 residues. CDR1 and CDR2 from the germline V gene are LGHDT and YNNKEL (reference sequence). The V and J ends lost 0 bases and 1 base, in that order; junction bases with no gene match: 3. The CDR3 region is CASSQEGLAESYEQYF. The CDR3 DNA reads as TGTGCCAGCAGCCAAGAAGGACTAGCGGAGTCCTACGAGCAGTACTTC.

The chain recombines TRBV11-1 with TRBJ1-1, with 7 bases aligning to TRBD1. Germline loops: CDR1 SGHAT, CDR2 FQDESV (reference sequence). The CDR3 covers 13 residues. The ends lost 5 bases at V and 8 bases at J; junction bases unmatched: 8. This CDR3 is CASSKIQGREAFF. The CDR3 DNA reads TGTGCCAGCAGCAAGATACAGGGGCGGGAAGCTTTCTTT. Full variable domain (missing parts from reference TRBV11-1 and TRBJ1-1): EAEVAQSPRYKITEKSQAVAFWCDPISGHATLYWYRQILGQGPELLVQFQDESVVDDSQLPKDRFSAERLKGVDSTLKIQPAELGDSAMYLCASSKIQGREAFFGQGTRLTVV.

The chain carries TRBV7-9 and TRBJ2-7; 12 bases are shared with TRBD2. From germline, CDR1 is SEHNR and CDR2 FQNEAQ (reference sequence). The CDR3 runs 15 residues. After removal of 5 bases from V and 5 bases from J, the junction contained 7 bases not matched to a gene. DNA for the CDR3: TGTGCCAGCAGCAAGACTAGCGGGAGTATGAACGAGCAGTACTTC. This translates into CASSKTSGSMNEQYF.